This TCR beta chain was sequenced during a study of T-cell memory formation after mild COVID-19. Researchers used 5'RACE with constant-segment primers to make TCR alpha and TCR beta cDNA libraries that carry sample barcodes and UMIs. MiXCR, run by TCRdb on the 5' RACE reads, gives a single entry per CDR3 protein. The sample contains about 450,000 distinct CDR3 sequences, 20% to 30% of which appear only once. The CDR3 runs 14 residues. V was pared by 5 bases and J by 6 bases, with 17 bases between. Germline V gene data show CDR1 as SGHRS and CDR2 as YFSETQ. General study points: Pre-infection memory showed some responding clones, and this suggested that cross-reactive memory joined.

The table lists this clonotype with a few counts. Its target is not known. The chain combines TRBV5-1 with TRBJ1-2; D call uncertain. The receptor was derived from an adult woman who had mild COVID-19 (a few samples of this study predate the infection). Cell type and time point are not known. Sequencing was performed on PBMCs or a T cell subset sorted from them (not recorded which). CDR3 in amino acids: CASRRDPGDHGYTF. The CDR3 DNA reads TGCGCCAGCAGGCGGGATCCTGGGGATCATGGCTACACCTTC.